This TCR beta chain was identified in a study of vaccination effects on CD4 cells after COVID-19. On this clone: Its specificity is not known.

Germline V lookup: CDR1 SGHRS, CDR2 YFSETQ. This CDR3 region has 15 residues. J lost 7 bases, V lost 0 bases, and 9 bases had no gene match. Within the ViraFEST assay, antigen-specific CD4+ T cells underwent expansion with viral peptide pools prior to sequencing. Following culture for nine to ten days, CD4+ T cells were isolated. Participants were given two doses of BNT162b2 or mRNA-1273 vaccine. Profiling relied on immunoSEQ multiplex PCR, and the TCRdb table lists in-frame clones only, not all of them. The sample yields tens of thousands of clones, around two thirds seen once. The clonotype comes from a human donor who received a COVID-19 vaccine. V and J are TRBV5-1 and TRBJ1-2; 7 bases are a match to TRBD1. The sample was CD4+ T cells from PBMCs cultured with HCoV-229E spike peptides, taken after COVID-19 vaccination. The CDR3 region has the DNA TGCGCCAGCAGCTTGGAGCGGGCAGGGGGATCTGGCTACACCTTC. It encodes CASSLERAGGSGYTF.